The 30 T cell receptor beta chains below come from one sample, sequenced in a study of preoperative IRX-2 immunotherapy in early breast cancer. TCRdb keeps only in-frame clones here, not all; method: immunoSEQ multiplex PCR. This sample has roughly 25,000 clones; 65% to 85% occur once, and the top ten carry around 2.3%. As for treatment: preoperative locoregional IRX-2 cytokine immunotherapy. Sequencing used lymph node tissue, obtained before IRX-2 immunotherapy. The receptors here all came from a human donor with breast cancer.

V and J are TRBV2 and TRBJ1-2; D perhaps matches TRBD1 (5 bases). This CDR3 comprises 14 residues. Trimming took 6 bases from V and 3 from J, leaving 14 bases between them. Germline assignment: CDR1 SNHLY and CDR2 FYNNEI. The CDR3, as DNA: TGTGCCAGCAGCTTCCGGGGGGTGGACTATGGCTACACCTTC. Its protein is CASSFRGVDYGYTF.

The chain employs TRBV6-8 and TRBJ1-6; D possibly corresponds to TRBD1 (5 bases). V dropped 0 bases and J dropped 9 bases, with 6 bases sitting between them. The germline V gene has CDR1 MNHGY and CDR2 SAAAGT. This CDR3 is 13 amino acids long. CDR3 protein: CASSYSRGSPLHF. In DNA, the CDR3 is TGTGCCAGCAGTTACTCTAGGGGTTCACCCCTCCACTTT.

The genes are TRBV6-8 and TRBJ1-2; 11 nucleotides line up with TRBD1. V lost 7 bases, J lost 7 bases, and 14 bases stayed unmatched. Germline CDR1 is MNHGY and CDR2 is SAAAGT. The CDR3 is 16 amino acids. CDR3 protein: CASTRTGGFGKSGYTF. CDR3 coding DNA: TGTGCCAGCACGAGGACAGGGGGCTTCGGTAAGAGTGGCTACACCTTC.

This sequence joins TRBV7-4 and TRBJ1-1; D ambiguous. Germline V CDR1 and CDR2: SGHVT, SQSDAQ. This CDR3 has 13 amino acids. Trimming cost V 5 bases and J 10 bases, with 17 bases left between them. CDR3 bases: TGTGCCAGCAGCCCCTCGGACGGGATGGTAGCTTTCTTT. Residues: CASSPSDGMVAFF.

This chain connects TRBV11-3 to TRBJ2-5; a possible D gene is TRBD2 (6 bases). This CDR3 is built from 15 residues. Germline V gene data show CDR1 as SGHNT and CDR2 as YENEEA. V was pared by 3 bases and J by 2 bases, with 13 bases between. Here the CDR3 reads CASSLSRGIQETQYF. DNA for the CDR3: TGTGCCAGCAGCTTGAGCCGGGGGATACAAGAGACCCAGTACTTC.

About this clone itself: At one end, the junction sequence differs from germline, possibly due to a read error. The gene calls are TRBV6-8 and TRBJ2-7; a weak D match, TRBD1 (6 bases). The CDR3 contains 15 residues. CDR1 and CDR2 from the germline V gene are MNHGY and SAAAGT. CDR3 protein: CAISSTGALSYEQYF. The CDR3 region has the DNA TGTGCCATCAGTTCGACAGGTGCTCTTTCCTACGAGCAGTACTTC.

This clone was seen more than once but under ten times. This chain joins TRBV6-8 and TRBJ2-1, with 9 bases matching TRBD1. The germline gives CDR1 MNHGY, CDR2 SAAAGT. The CDR3 has 13 residues. V shed 10 bases, J shed 4 bases, and the junction held 5 bases outside the gene matches. CDR3 sequence: CATPGTGYNEQFF. DNA of the CDR3: TGTGCCACGCCGGGGACAGGGTACAATGAGCAGTTCTTC.

The chain links TRBV7-1 to TRBJ2-7; TRBD2 matches 10 bases. TRBV7-1 is treated as an ORF (open reading frame) with a function not yet certain. The V gene end was trimmed by 4 bases and the J gene end by 6 bases; junction bases not matched to a gene: 9. This CDR3 has 15 residues. The DNA for the CDR3 is TGTGCCAGCAGCTTAGGTCTAGCGGGGGCCGGCGAGCAGTACTTC. It specifies CASSLGLAGAGEQYF.

The chain carries TRBV6-8 and TRBJ1-5; D is perhaps TRBD1 (5 bases). Looked up from germline, CDR1 is MNHGY and CDR2 is SAAAGT. This CDR3 comprises 12 residues. V was cut by 9 bases and J by 5 bases, with 11 bases left in between. The CDR3, as DNA: TGTGCCAGTCTGCAGGGTGATCAGCCCCAGCATTTT. Protein product: CASLQGDQPQHF.

J is TRBJ1-2 and V is TRBV28, with 9 positions matching TRBD1. Germline lookup yields CDR1 MDHEN and CDR2 SYDVKM. CDR3 length: 15 residues. V lost 6 bases to trimming and J lost 4 bases; unmatched junction nucleotides: 9. The CDR3 nucleotides are TGTGCCAGCAGGGGCACCGGGACAGGGCTCTATGGCTACACCTTC. As protein: CASRGTGTGLYGYTF.

DNA of the CDR3: TGTGCCAGCAGTGAAGCCCGGGGGTCAGGTGGCTACACCTTC. Protein: CASSEARGSGGYTF. V and J are TRBV6-1 and TRBJ1-2; D possibly corresponds to TRBD1 (5 bases). CDR3 size: 14 residues. With 0 bases removed from V and 7 bases from J, the gap between germline ends came to 12 bases. Germline CDR1 MNHNS, CDR2 SASEGT.

This clone was seen just once. The rearrangement links TRBV19 to TRBJ1-3; no firm D call. Germline-derived CDR1 and CDR2 are LNHDA and SQIVND (reference sequence). Trimming left V 3 bases short and J 4 bases short, with 10 bases between. This CDR3 spans 14 amino acids. The CDR3 nucleotides are TGTGCCAGTAGTATCACCGGGCTGGGAAACACCATATATTTT. This encodes CASSITGLGNTIYF.

The chain combines TRBV19 with TRBJ1-4, with 8 bases matching TRBD1. This CDR3 is built from 13 residues. J was trimmed by 8 bases and V by 8 bases; bases with no gene match: 7. Looked up from germline, CDR1 is LNHDA and CDR2 is SQIVND (reference sequence). CDR3 sequence: CASSTGAREKLFF. CDR3 nucleotides: TGTGCCAGTTCGACAGGGGCGAGAGAAAAACTGTTTTTT.

The chain joins TRBV29-1 to TRBJ1-2; D possibly corresponds to TRBD1 (5 bases). Germline lookup yields CDR1 SQVTM and CDR2 ANQGSEA. V gave up 4 bases and J gave up 3 bases, with 15 bases separating them. CDR3 length: 14 amino acids. The CDR3 coding sequence is TGCAGCGTTGCCGGCAGGGTATTAGACTATGGCTACACCTTC. Translation: CSVAGRVLDYGYTF.

The V and J genes are TRBV7-6 and TRBJ2-5, with D perhaps given as TRBD1 or TRBD2 (5 bases each). CDR3 length: 14 residues. Trimming left V 5 bases short and J 2 bases short, with 12 bases between. The germline V gene encodes CDR1 SGHVS and CDR2 FNYEAQ. The CDR3 nucleotides are TGTGCCAGCAGCCCCTCAGGGAGTCAAGAGACCCAGTACTTC. The encoded protein is CASSPSGSQETQYF.

This clone was counted between two and nine times. The rearrangement uses TRBV11-3 and TRBJ1-2; 7 bases fit TRBD1. Germline CDR1 reads SGHNT; CDR2 reads YENEEA. V lost 5 bases and J lost 2; bases outside the gene matches: 17. This CDR3 contains 18 residues. The CDR3 protein is CASSLPETTDRLNYGYTF. The CDR3 DNA follows: TGTGCCAGCAGCCTACCGGAGACTACGGACAGGTTAAACTATGGCTACACCTTC.

This clone showed up just a few times. The V call is TRBV19, the J call TRBJ2-3, with D tentatively TRBD2 (6 bases). Germline V gene sequence: CDR1 LNHDA, CDR2 SQIVND (reference sequence). The CDR3 sequence is 15 residues long. The V end lost 0 bases, the J end lost 8 bases, and 15 bases lay between the germline ends. CDR3 in DNA: TGTGCCAGTAGTATAGATCTGGAGGGGATAGGTACGCAGTATTTT. This sequence encodes CASSIDLEGIGTQYF.

The gene calls are TRBV19 and TRBJ2-7, with a weak D call TRBD1 (6 bases). Germline assignment: CDR1 LNHDA and CDR2 SQIVND (reference sequence). The length of the CDR3 is 14 residues. V was trimmed by 7 bases and J by 1 base, leaving 14 bases between them. CDR3 coding DNA: TGTGCCAGTACCATCCTGGACAGTTCCTACGAGCAGTACTTC. It specifies CASTILDSSYEQYF. Full variable domain (remainder filled in from reference TRBV19 and TRBJ2-7): DGGITQSPKYLFRKEGQNVTLSCEQNLNHDAMYWYRQDPGQGLRLIYYSQIVNDFQKGDIAEGYSVSREKKESFPLTVTSAQKNPTAFYLCASTILDSSYEQYFGPGTRLTVT.

DNA of the CDR3: TGTGCCAGCAGCTTAGAATCGGGACAGAGCTATGGCTACACCTTC. Its protein is CASSLESGQSYGYTF. The J gene is TRBJ1-2, the V gene TRBV11-3, with 7 bases that match TRBD1. The CDR3 is 15 amino acids. The V segment lost 0 bases and the J segment 4 bases; nucleotides outside the gene matches: 5. Germline loops: CDR1 SGHNT, CDR2 YENEEA.

The rearrangement joins TRBV6-8 to TRBJ2-7, with TRBD1 matching over 7 bases. The J segment lost 4 bases and the V segment lost 2 bases, leaving 8 bases of the junction unmatched. The CDR3 has 15 amino acids. The germline CDR1 and CDR2 sequences are MNHGY and SAAAGT. CDR3 in amino acids: CASSYIGTELYEQYF. As DNA, the CDR3 is TGTGCCAGCAGTTACATCGGGACAGAATTATACGAGCAGTACTTC.

The chain carries TRBV6-8 and TRBJ1-2; D is undetermined. There are 13 residues in the CDR3. Trimming left V 4 bases short and J 7 bases short, with 13 bases between. The germline CDR1 and CDR2 sequences are MNHGY and SAAAGT. In DNA, the CDR3 is TGTGCCAGCAGTTCCCAAAACGTTCGTGGCTACACCTTC. It codes for CASSSQNVRGYTF.

The chain employs TRBV6-8 and TRBJ2-5, with D perhaps assigned TRBD1 or TRBD2 (6 bases each). V was clipped by 5 bases and J by 4 bases, with 11 bases between them. The CDR3 length is 13 residues. The germline CDR1 and CDR2 sequences are MNHGY and SAAAGT. The CDR3 is CASSRGARETQYF. As DNA, the CDR3 is TGTGCCAGCAGTAGGGGGGCAAGAGAGACCCAGTACTTC.

In DNA, the CDR3 is TGTGCCAGCAGTCCTCGGACAGGGGCCAATGAGCAGTTCTTC. This translates into CASSPRTGANEQFF. The chain uses TRBV28 and TRBJ2-1; 9 positions agree with TRBD1. Germline V gene data show CDR1 as MDHEN and CDR2 as SYDVKM. This CDR3 comprises 14 residues. V dropped 5 bases and J dropped 6; count of bases not matched to a gene: 5.

In its sample, this clone was seen a few times. V is TRBV30 and J is TRBJ1-2; 7 bases fit TRBD1. Germline V gene lookup returns CDR1 GTSNPN and CDR2 SVGIG (reference sequence). This CDR3 is 13 amino acids long. With V trimmed by 3 bases and J by 5 bases, 6 bases remained unmatched. In DNA, the CDR3 is TGTGCCTGGAGGGCCGGGACAGCATATGGCTACACCTTC. It specifies CAWRAGTAYGYTF.

CDR3 sequence: CASSLDGVGSYEQYF. The CDR3 DNA sequence: TGTGCCAGCAGCTTAGATGGGGTTGGGTCCTACGAGCAGTACTTC. The V and J genes are TRBV11-3 and TRBJ2-7; no firm D call. The CDR3 runs 15 residues. Germline-derived CDR1 and CDR2 are SGHNT and YENEEA. With 0 bases removed from V and 1 base from J, the gap between germline ends came to 10 bases.

This clone was detected only a few times. The chain has TRBV11-3 and TRBJ2-2; 9 nucleotides match TRBD2. There are 17 residues in the CDR3. Germline CDR1 reads SGHNT; CDR2 reads YENEEA. V was pared by 4 bases and J by 6 bases, with 12 bases of the junction left unmatched. CDR3 bases: TGTGCCAGCAGCTCAAAATTGGGAGGACTAGCGCCCGGGGAGCTGTTTTTT. As protein: CASSSKLGGLAPGELFF.

The rearrangement uses TRBV5-1 and TRBJ1-2; tentative D call: TRBD1 (5 bases). Trimming removed 3 bases at V and 2 bases at J, with 17 bases between. This CDR3 contains 16 residues. CDR1 is SGHRS, CDR2 YFSETQ, per germline. CDR3 in amino acids: CASSSKASGTNYGYTF. CDR3 DNA: TGCGCCAGCAGCTCAAAAGCCTCCGGGACCAACTATGGCTACACCTTC.

The CDR3 is CASSADRVDYGYTF. In DNA form, the CDR3 reads TGTGCCAGCAGCGCGGACAGGGTTGACTATGGCTACACCTTC. This rearrangement joins TRBV11-3 to TRBJ1-2; 8 bases match TRBD1. Germline lookup yields CDR1 SGHNT and CDR2 YENEEA. With 5 bases clipped from V and 3 bases from J, the junction kept 5 bases outside the gene matches. The CDR3 totals 14 residues.

The J gene is TRBJ1-1, the V gene TRBV5-1; TRBD1 aligns across 8 bases. J was trimmed by 0 bases and V by 5 bases; bases with no gene match: 18. There are 19 residues in the CDR3. Germline loops: CDR1 SGHRS, CDR2 YFSETQ. DNA of the CDR3: TGCGCCAGCAGATACGACAGGGGTTCCGCAGATCTCATGAACACTGAAGCTTTCTTT. Its translation: CASRYDRGSADLMNTEAFF.

The rearrangement links TRBV29-1 to TRBJ2-7, with D possibly TRBD1 on 5 matching bases. Germline lookup yields CDR1 SQVTM and CDR2 ANQGSEA. This CDR3 has 15 residues. With 2 bases removed from V and 3 bases from J, the gap between germline ends came to 17 bases. The DNA of the CDR3 is TGCAGCGTTGAACTTTTGATGGGTAGGGGCTACGAGCAGTACTTC. It yields the protein CSVELLMGRGYEQYF.